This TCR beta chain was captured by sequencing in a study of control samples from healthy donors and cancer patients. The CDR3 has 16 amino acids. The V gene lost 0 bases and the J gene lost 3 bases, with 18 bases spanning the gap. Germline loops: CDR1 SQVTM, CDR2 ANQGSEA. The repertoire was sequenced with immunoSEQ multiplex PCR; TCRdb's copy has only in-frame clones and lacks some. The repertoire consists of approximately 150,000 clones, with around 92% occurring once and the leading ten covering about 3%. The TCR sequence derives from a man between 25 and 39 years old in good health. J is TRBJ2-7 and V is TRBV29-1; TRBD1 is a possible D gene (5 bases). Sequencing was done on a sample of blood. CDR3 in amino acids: CSVEDNPQGKGYEQYF. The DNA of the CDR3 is TGCAGCGTTGAAGATAACCCCCAGGGAAAGGGCTACGAGCAGTACTTC.